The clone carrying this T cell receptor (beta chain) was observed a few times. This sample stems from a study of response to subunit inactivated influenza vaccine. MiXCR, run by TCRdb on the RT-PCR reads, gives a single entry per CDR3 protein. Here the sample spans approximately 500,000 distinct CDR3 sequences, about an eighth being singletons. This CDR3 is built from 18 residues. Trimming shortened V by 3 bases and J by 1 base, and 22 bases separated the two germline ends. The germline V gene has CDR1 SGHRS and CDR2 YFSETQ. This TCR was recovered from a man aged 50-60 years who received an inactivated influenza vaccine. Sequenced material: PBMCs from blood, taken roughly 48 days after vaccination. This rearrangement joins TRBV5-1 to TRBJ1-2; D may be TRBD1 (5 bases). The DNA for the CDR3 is TGCGCCAGCAGCTGGGGAATTAAGGGCCTGGGGGTTAACTATGGCTACACCTTC. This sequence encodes CASSWGIKGLGVNYGYTF.